Below, 22 T cell receptor beta chains from the same sample are listed, as sequenced in a study of blood T cells in healthy people across ages. A second about 7 to 11 cycle PCR used barcoded and J-beta primers. TCRdb re-analysed the 5' RACE reads in MiXCR, keeping a single row per CDR3 protein. The table lists hundreds of thousands of distinct CDR3 sequences, around 50% of them singletons. Sample: blood. Receptors were obtained from a man aged 40-49 years in good health.

The chain has TRBV12-3 or TRBV12-4 and TRBJ2-7; 7 bases are shared with TRBD2. The CDR3 is made up of 14 amino acids. Germline trimming cut 2 bases from V and 3 bases from J; bases unmatched to any gene: 4. CDR3 sequence (DNA): TGTGCCAGCAGTTTAAGGACTAGATACTACGAGCAGTACTTC. Amino acids: CASSLRTRYYEQYF.

The chain employs TRBV28 and TRBJ2-5; D is unresolved. This CDR3 is 13 amino acids long. V was cut by 6 bases and J by 11 bases, with 19 bases left in between. Germline loops: CDR1 MDHEN, CDR2 SYDVKM. As DNA, the CDR3 is TGTGCCAGCAGCCCAGAGGCAGCCTTCGGGCAGTACTTC. This translates into CASSPEAAFGQYF. Together with reference TRBV28 and TRBJ2-5, the CDR3 gives the full variable domain: DVKVTQSSRYLVKRTGEKVFLECVQDMDHENMFWYRQDPGLGLRLIYFSYDVKMKEKGDIPEGYSVSREKKERFSLILESASTNQTSMYLCASSPEAAFGQYFGPGTRLLVL.

The chain joins TRBV10-3 to TRBJ1-2; 10 positions agree with TRBD1. The CDR3 is 15 amino acids. In germline, CDR1 is ENHRY, CDR2 SYGVKD. V shed 3 bases and J 2 bases; nucleotides not matched to a gene: 3. The DNA of the CDR3 is TGTGCCATCAGTGAAAGGACAGGGGGAAACTATGGCTACACCTTC. Residues: CAISERTGGNYGYTF.

V is TRBV28 and J is TRBJ2-5; no clear D. Judging by the DNA end, TRBJ2-7 fits better; the J call may be wrong. Germline V gives CDR1 MDHEN, CDR2 SYDVKM. The CDR3 spans 10 residues. CDR3 region: CASSLHEQYF. CDR3 coding DNA: TGTGCCAGCAGTTTGCACGAGCAGTACTTC.

This clonotype was seen more than once but under ten times. The V call is TRBV7-2, the J call TRBJ2-3, with a possible D match to TRBD2 (5 bases). Germline V lookup: CDR1 SGHTA, CDR2 FQGNSA. The CDR3 totals 14 residues. Trimming took off 2 bases at V and 8 bases at J, with 14 bases between the two ends. The CDR3 region is CASSLMERQATQYF. Written as DNA, the CDR3 is TGTGCCAGCAGCTTAATGGAGCGGCAGGCTACGCAGTATTTT. The variable domain in full, completed from reference TRBV7-2 and TRBJ2-3, reads GAGVSQSPSNKVTEKGKDVELRCDPISGHTALYWYRQSLGQGLEFLIYFQGNSAPDKSGLPSDRFSAERTGGSVSTLTIQRTQQEDSAVYLCASSLMERQATQYFGPGTRLTVL.

This rearrangement joins TRBV2 to TRBJ1-2, with D unresolved. V lost 10 bases and J lost 0, with 18 bases in between. The CDR3 is made up of 15 amino acids. Per the germline V gene, CDR1 is SNHLY and CDR2 is FYNNEI. The CDR3 nucleotides read TGTGCCACCTTCCTTTACACCGACGCTAACTATGGCTACACCTTC. Translated: CATFLYTDANYGYTF.

V is TRBV7-6 and J is TRBJ2-3; 8 nucleotides match TRBD2. V shed 3 bases and J 2 bases; nucleotides not matched to a gene: 7. Per germline, CDR1 SGHVS and CDR2 FNYEAQ. This CDR3 spans 16 amino acids. The CDR3 loop is CASSFPLAEPTDTQYF. The CDR3 bases are TGTGCCAGCAGCTTCCCACTAGCGGAGCCCACAGATACGCAGTATTTT. Supplemented by reference TRBV7-6 and TRBJ2-3, the full variable domain reads GAGVSQSPRYKVTKRGQDVALRCDPISGHVSLYWYRQALGQGPEFLTYFNYEAQQDKSGLPNDRFSAERPEGSISTLTIQRTEQRDSAMYRCASSFPLAEPTDTQYFGPGTRLTVL.

The genes are TRBV7-8 and TRBJ2-5; 13 bases are shared with TRBD2. The J call may be incorrect, as the DNA end agrees better with TRBJ2-7. The CDR3 loop spans 17 amino acids. CDR1 and CDR2 (germline): SGHVS, FQNEAQ. CDR3 coding DNA: TGTGCCAGCAGCCTAAGGACTAGCGGGAGTTTAGTATACGAGCAGTACTTC. It specifies CASSLRTSGSLVYEQYF.

Here the CDR3 reads CASRVEPGQGGEKLFF. CDR3 nucleotides: TGCGCCAGCAGGGTTGAACCGGGACAGGGGGGTGAAAAACTGTTTTTT. The chain joins TRBV5-1 to TRBJ1-4; 11 positions agree with TRBD1. CDR1 is SGHRS, CDR2 YFSETQ, per germline. The CDR3 extends over 16 amino acids. With V trimmed by 5 bases and J by 7 bases, 10 bases remained unmatched.

The genes are TRBV5-1 and TRBJ1-3; D may be TRBD1 (5 bases). The CDR3 loop spans 14 amino acids. V was cut by 3 bases and J by 0 bases, with 7 bases left in between. Germline V lookup: CDR1 SGHRS, CDR2 YFSETQ. Here the CDR3 reads CASSWGDSGNTIYF. The DNA for the CDR3 is TGCGCCAGCAGCTGGGGGGACTCTGGAAACACCATATATTTT. The full variable domain, completed using reference TRBV5-1 and TRBJ1-3, is KAGVTQTPRYLIKTRGQQVTLSCSPISGHRSVSWYQQTPGQGLQFLFEYFSETQRNKGNFPGRFSGRQFSNSRSEMNVSTLELGDSALYLCASSWGDSGNTIYFGEGSWLTVV.

This sequence joins TRBV27 and TRBJ2-3; D is perhaps TRBD2 (5 bases). The CDR3 totals 13 residues. The V end lost 5 bases, the J end lost 2 bases, and 8 bases lay between the germline ends. Per germline, CDR1 MNHEY and CDR2 SMNVEV (reference sequence). The CDR3 loop is CASSRGITDTQYF. The CDR3 DNA reads as TGTGCCAGCAGTCGAGGGATCACAGATACGCAGTATTTT.

The chain uses TRBV6-2 or TRBV6-3 and TRBJ2-3, with a possible D match to TRBD1 (6 bases). Germline lookup yields CDR1 MNHEY and CDR2 SVGEGT. The CDR3 has 13 amino acids. Between the trimmed V and J ends, which lost 5 bases and 5 bases, there was a span of 11 bases. The CDR3 coding sequence is TGTGCCAGCAGTGACTACAGGGAAGATACGCAGTATTTT. As protein: CASSDYREDTQYF.

The chain couples TRBV6-5 to TRBJ2-5, with 10 bases aligning to TRBD2. In germline, CDR1 is MNHEY, CDR2 SVGAGI. This CDR3 region has 14 residues. J lost 4 bases, V lost 6 bases, and 5 bases had no gene match. Here the CDR3 reads CASSNIAGGETQYF. In nucleotides, the CDR3 is TGTGCCAGCAGCAACATAGCGGGGGGAGAGACCCAGTACTTC.

The rearrangement uses TRBV6-1 and TRBJ1-5; TRBD1 matches 9 bases. CDR1 MNHNS and CDR2 SASEGT come from the germline V gene. This CDR3 region has 15 residues. The V segment lost 4 bases and the J segment 7 bases; nucleotides outside the gene matches: 8. The CDR3 nucleotides read TGTGCCAGCAGTGTGGAAGGACAGGGGCACCAGCCCCAGCATTTT. Encoded protein: CASSVEGQGHQPQHF.

The chain combines TRBV9 with TRBJ2-2, with D hard to call. CDR3 length: 15 amino acids. Germline loops: CDR1 SGDLS, CDR2 YYNGEE. V gave up 0 bases and J gave up 4 bases, with 10 bases separating them. Here the CDR3 DNA reads TGTGCCAGCAGCGTAGGAGCAGTCAGCACCGGGGAGCTGTTTTTT. The encoded protein is CASSVGAVSTGELFF.

V and J are TRBV14 and TRBJ2-1; 11 bases are shared with TRBD2. This CDR3 has 16 amino acids. V trimming: 4 bases; J trimming: 7 bases; junction bases outside the gene matches: 9. The germline V gene encodes CDR1 SGHDN and CDR2 FVKESK. Written as DNA, the CDR3 is TGTGCCAGCAGCCCGACTAGCGGGGCCCCAGTAAATGAGCAGTTCTTC. The encoded protein is CASSPTSGAPVNEQFF.

The rearrangement uses TRBV6-5 and TRBJ2-5, with 7 bases matching TRBD2. The V gene's germline CDR1 is MNHEY and CDR2 SVGAGI. Losses at the gene ends were 2 bases for V and 5 bases for J; bases not matched to a gene: 2. The CDR3 runs to 13 residues. Here the CDR3 reads CASSYGGEETQYF. The CDR3 DNA sequence: TGTGCCAGCAGTTACGGGGGGGAGGAGACCCAGTACTTC.

This clonotype was detected once. The rearrangement joins TRBV5-1 to TRBJ2-3; 12 bases line up with TRBD2. The CDR3 runs to 19 residues. V lost 0 bases and J lost 1; bases outside the gene matches: 9. Germline V gene lookup returns CDR1 SGHRS and CDR2 YFSETQ. The CDR3 DNA sequence: TGCGCCAGCAGCTTGGAGAGACTAGCGGGGGACTTGGGCACAGATACGCAGTATTTT. Its protein product is CASSLERLAGDLGTDTQYF.

The chain has TRBV5-1 and TRBJ2-2, with a weak D call TRBD2 (6 bases). This CDR3 comprises 15 residues. The germline V gene encodes CDR1 SGHRS and CDR2 YFSETQ. Between the trimmed V and J ends, which lost 1 base and 1 base, there was a span of 8 bases. The CDR3 bases are TGCGCCAGCAGCTTGCGGGAGATGAACACCGGGGAGCTGTTTTTT. Its protein product is CASSLREMNTGELFF. Variable domain in full (rest from reference TRBV5-1 and TRBJ2-2): KAGVTQTPRYLIKTRGQQVTLSCSPISGHRSVSWYQQTPGQGLQFLFEYFSETQRNKGNFPGRFSGRQFSNSRSEMNVSTLELGDSALYLCASSLREMNTGELFFGEGSRLTVL.

The chain recombines TRBV14 with TRBJ2-5; tentatively, D is TRBD2 (5 bases). The DNA end is more similar to TRBJ2-7, so the J call may be wrong. The germline V gene has CDR1 SGHDN and CDR2 FVKESK. The CDR3 is made up of 15 amino acids. Written as DNA, the CDR3 is TGTGCCAGCAGCCAACTTACCATAAGGACTGACGAGCAGTACTTC. This gives the protein CASSQLTIRTDEQYF.

This sequence joins TRBV6-5 and TRBJ2-3; D remains ambiguous. Trimming left V 5 bases short and J 1 base short, with 10 bases between. The CDR3 totals 14 residues. Germline V lookup: CDR1 MNHEY, CDR2 SVGAGI. The CDR3 coding sequence is TGTGCCAGCAGTCCGACATATCGCACAGATACGCAGTATTTT. Its translation: CASSPTYRTDTQYF.

The rearrangement links TRBV20-1 to TRBJ2-1; the match to TRBD2 covers 13 bases. This CDR3 has 13 residues. The germline CDR1 and CDR2 sequences are DFQATT and SNEGSKA (reference sequence). Trimming took 6 bases from V and 9 from J; bases not matched to a gene: 5. In DNA form, the CDR3 reads TGCAGTGCGGTCACTAGCGGGAGGGGTGAGCAGTTCTTC. This codes for CSAVTSGRGEQFF.